Following are 32 T cell receptor beta chains from one sample sequenced in a study of CD8+ T cells in alopecia areata. Treatment indicated: oral pan-JAK inhibitor, 5-10 mg twice daily. Sequencing relied on a cDNA template that was reverse transcribed from extracted RNA. TCRdb's table, derived via immunoSEQ multiplex PCR, lists solely in-frame clones and lacks some. The data contain 95,000 to 150,000 clones, 50% to 55% of them singletons. The specimen comprised CD4+ T cells sorted from blood, sampled at week 4, from a patient treated with tofacitinib. These receptors originate from a human donor with alopecia areata.

The chain combines TRBV27 with TRBJ1-1; 8 nucleotides align to TRBD1. The CDR3 has 15 amino acids. After removal of 6 bases from V and 1 base from J, the junction contained 7 bases not matched to a gene. CDR1 and CDR2 (germline): MNHEY, SMNVEV (reference sequence). The CDR3 protein is CASSRTGGRNTEAFF. CDR3 nucleotide sequence: TGTGCCAGCAGCCGCACAGGGGGTAGGAACACTGAAGCTTTCTTT.

This chain joins TRBV6-5 and TRBJ1-2; D not certain. V was trimmed by 2 bases and J by 10 bases, leaving 11 bases between them. The CDR3 runs to 12 residues. Germline V gene lookup returns CDR1 MNHEY and CDR2 SVGAGI. The CDR3 loop is CASSYSAGDYTF. Here the CDR3 DNA reads TGTGCCAGCAGTTACAGTGCTGGAGACTACACCTTC.

This clone was seen a single time. The J gene is TRBJ1-5, the V gene TRBV30; tentatively, D is TRBD1 (6 bases). CDR3 size: 15 residues. V dropped 3 bases and J dropped 3 bases, with 15 bases sitting between them. CDR1 is GTSNPN and CDR2 is SVGIG in the germline V gene (reference sequence). CDR3 nucleotide sequence: TGTGCCTGGAGAGTAAAGGGGGGCATCAATCAGCCCCAGCATTTT. Translating gives CAWRVKGGINQPQHF.

The V and J genes are TRBV14 and TRBJ1-1; D gene uncertain. The CDR3 contains 13 residues. Trimming took off 3 bases at V and 1 base at J, with 6 bases between the two ends. From germline, CDR1 is SGHDN and CDR2 FVKESK. CDR3 sequence: CASSQISNTEAFF. The CDR3 coding sequence is TGTGCCAGCAGCCAGATTTCGAACACTGAAGCTTTCTTT.

In this sample, this clone turned up a few times. This sequence joins TRBV15 and TRBJ2-1; D is perhaps TRBD1 or TRBD2 (5 bases each). Trimming pared 6 bases from V and 4 bases from J, leaving 7 bases between. The CDR3 loop spans 12 amino acids. The V gene's germline CDR1 is LNHNV and CDR2 YYDKDF (reference sequence). CDR3 DNA sequence: TGTGCCACCAGGGGGGAGTACAATGAGCAGTTCTTC. Amino acids: CATRGEYNEQFF.

The chain carries TRBV5-1 and TRBJ1-2; 8 bases match TRBD1. The J segment lost 5 bases and the V segment lost 5 bases, leaving 5 bases of the junction unmatched. Germline lookup yields CDR1 SGHRS and CDR2 YFSETQ. CDR3 length: 13 amino acids. The CDR3 DNA follows: TGCGCCAGCAGACGACAGGGGAGTTATGGCTACACCTTC. Translated, it gives CASRRQGSYGYTF.

This sequence joins TRBV6-1 and TRBJ1-2; D remains ambiguous. The germline V gene encodes CDR1 MNHNS and CDR2 SASEGT. The length of the CDR3 is 13 residues. Trimming left V 3 bases short and J 0 bases short, with 5 bases between. CDR3: CASSDATNYGYTF. CDR3 coding DNA: TGTGCCAGCAGTGATGCCACTAACTATGGCTACACCTTC.

V and J are TRBV6-5 and TRBJ2-7; D might be TRBD1 or TRBD2, each matching 5 bases. The CDR3 consists of 14 residues. With 4 bases removed from V and 5 bases from J, the gap between germline ends came to 15 bases. Germline loops: CDR1 MNHEY, CDR2 SVGAGI. CDR3 DNA: TGTGCCAGCAGTTCTCTCACCGGGGCTAACGAGCAGTACTTC. Protein sequence: CASSSLTGANEQYF.

This clone was counted only a few times. The chain recombines TRBV11-2 with TRBJ2-7; 9 bases map to TRBD2. V shed 5 bases and J 6 bases; nucleotides not matched to a gene: 17. The germline CDR1 and CDR2 sequences are SGHAT and FQNNGV. CDR3 length: 17 residues. This CDR3 is CASSEQRVSGSSAEQYF. Written as DNA, the CDR3 is TGTGCCAGCAGCGAGCAGAGGGTTAGCGGGAGTTCTGCCGAGCAGTACTTC.

This clone was seen more than once but under ten times. The chain joins TRBV28 to TRBJ2-5; D call uncertain. In germline, CDR1 is MDHEN, CDR2 SYDVKM. V lost 6 bases, J lost 7 bases, and 18 bases lay in between. This CDR3 spans 14 amino acids. For the CDR3, the DNA is TGTGCCAGCAGCCCAGACTCCCTCCACGGGACCCAGTACTTC. Protein product: CASSPDSLHGTQYF.

This clone was recorded only once. The chain couples TRBV7-9 to TRBJ2-3, with unresolved D. CDR3 length: 15 amino acids. Germline CDR1 and CDR2: SEHNR and FQNEAQ (reference sequence). V gave up 5 bases and J gave up 2 bases, with 14 bases separating them. The CDR3 nucleotides read TGTGCCAGCAGCCGCAGTGGATATGACACAGATACGCAGTATTTT. This translates into CASSRSGYDTDTQYF.

The rearrangement links TRBV10-3 to TRBJ2-5, with 8 bases fitting TRBD2. Germline trimming cut 10 bases from V and 5 bases from J; bases unmatched to any gene: 12. CDR1 is ENHRY, CDR2 SYGVKD, per germline. The CDR3 is made up of 14 amino acids. CDR3 bases: TGTGCCAGCCGAGACGGACTAGCAGATGAGACCCAGTACTTC. Its protein is CASRDGLADETQYF.

In its sample, this clone was seen a few times. The V and J genes are TRBV5-6 and TRBJ1-2; 10 bases are a match to TRBD1. After removal of 6 bases from V and 5 bases from J, the junction contained 13 bases not matched to a gene. The germline CDR1 and CDR2 sequences are SGHDT and YYEEEE. The CDR3 consists of 16 residues. CDR3 in DNA: TGTGCCAGCAACGCTGAGGGGACAGGGGAACGGTATGGCTACACCTTC. Encoded protein: CASNAEGTGERYGYTF.

The V call is TRBV27, the J call TRBJ1-5; D is uncertain. V was shortened by 3 bases and J by 5 bases, with 8 bases between the two germline ends. The CDR3 extends over 13 amino acids. Germline V gene sequence: CDR1 MNHEY, CDR2 SMNVEV (reference sequence). The CDR3 reads CASSLTMYQPQHF. Here the CDR3 DNA reads TGTGCCAGCAGTTTGACTATGTATCAGCCCCAGCATTTT.

This clone was recorded only once. The chain has TRBV30 and TRBJ2-7, with 8 bases lining up with TRBD1. V lost 3 bases, J lost 3 bases, and 4 bases stayed unmatched. This CDR3 has 13 amino acids. From germline, CDR1 is GTSNPN and CDR2 SVGIG (reference sequence). The CDR3 protein is CAWRVRGRYEQYF. The DNA for the CDR3 is TGTGCCTGGAGGGTCAGGGGGCGCTACGAGCAGTACTTC.

The chain has TRBV30 and TRBJ2-7, with D possibly called TRBD1 or TRBD2 (5 bases each). Germline lookup yields CDR1 GTSNPN and CDR2 SVGIG (reference sequence). Deletions cut 1 base from V and 3 bases from J, with 7 bases between. The CDR3 consists of 12 residues. CDR3 DNA sequence: TGTGCCTGGAGTGGGGACGACTACGAGCAGTACTTC. Translating it yields CAWSGDDYEQYF.

This clone was detected a few times. This chain's CDR3 is CASSTQGGNTEAFF. The CDR3 region has the DNA TGTGCCAGCAGCACTCAGGGAGGGAACACTGAAGCTTTCTTT. The gene calls are TRBV9 and TRBJ1-1; D possibly corresponds to TRBD1 (5 bases). Germline CDR1 is SGDLS and CDR2 is YYNGEE. V was cut by 4 bases and J by 1 base, with 11 bases left in between. CDR3 length: 14 amino acids.

The chain combines TRBV30 with TRBJ1-2, with a tentative D call TRBD1 (6 bases). Germline V lookup: CDR1 GTSNPN, CDR2 SVGIG (reference sequence). Trimming pared 4 bases from V and 8 bases from J, leaving 17 bases between. The CDR3 spans 13 residues. CDR3 sequence reads: CAWTLRDTRGYTF. The CDR3 region has the DNA TGTGCCTGGACCCTACGGGACACGAGGGGCTACACCTTC.

This sequence joins TRBV7-2 and TRBJ2-7; no definite D call. The germline gives CDR1 SGHTA, CDR2 FQGNSA. CDR3 size: 14 residues. V lost 4 bases, J lost 3 bases, and 13 bases lay in between. The CDR3 DNA sequence: TGTGCCAGCAGCTCTACATCTGGTTACTACGAGCAGTACTTC. It specifies CASSSTSGYYEQYF.

This chain joins TRBV29-1 and TRBJ2-6; D gene unclear. Germline loops: CDR1 SQVTM, CDR2 ANQGSEA. CDR3 size: 13 residues. CDR3 in amino acids: CSYQRSGANVLTF. CDR3 nucleotides: TGCAGTTACCAACGCTCTGGGGCCAACGTCCTGACTTTC.

This clone was seen more than once but under ten times. V usage is TRBV7-2 and J usage is TRBJ1-6; 8 nucleotides agree with TRBD1. CDR3 length equals 15 residues. Trimming took 3 bases from V and 7 from J; bases not matched to a gene: 5. Germline CDR1 is SGHTA and CDR2 is FQGNSA. DNA of the CDR3: TGTGCCAGCAGCTTCCCACAGGGGGGGAATTCACCCCTCCACTTT. Translated, it gives CASSFPQGGNSPLHF. The full variable domain, in which reference TRBV7-2 and TRBJ1-6 provide the parts outside the CDR3, is GAGVSQSPSNKVTEKGKDVELRCDPISGHTALYWYRQSLGQGLEFLIYFQGNSAPDKSGLPSDRFSAERTGGSVSTLTIQRTQQEDSAVYLCASSFPQGGNSPLHFGNGTRLTVT.

This clone has a single count. The gene calls are TRBV5-1 and TRBJ1-1; D perhaps matches TRBD1 (5 bases). The germline V gene has CDR1 SGHRS and CDR2 YFSETQ. The ends were cut back, 0 bases at V and 5 bases at J, with 11 bases in the middle. The CDR3 is 14 residues long. CDR3 in amino acids: CASSLVWGETEAFF. In nucleotides, the CDR3 is TGCGCCAGCAGCTTGGTGTGGGGGGAGACTGAAGCTTTCTTT.

In its sample, this clone was seen many times. This chain uses TRBV30 with TRBJ1-5, with D tentatively TRBD1 (6 bases). Germline values: CDR1 GTSNPN, CDR2 SVGIG (reference sequence). The CDR3 has 14 amino acids. This chain's CDR3 is CAVGAMISNQPQHF. CDR3 bases: TGTGCTGTGGGGGCCATGATCAGCAATCAGCCCCAGCATTTT.

This clone was seen more than once but under ten times. The sample holds other DNA sequences that translate to the same CDR3. The J gene is TRBJ1-5, the V gene TRBV29-1, with unresolved D. Trimming took 4 bases from V and 4 from J, leaving 8 bases between them. Germline lookup yields CDR1 SQVTM and CDR2 ANQGSEA. The CDR3 sequence is 12 residues long. The CDR3 DNA is TGCAGCGTTGGGGGAGGAAATCAGCCCCAGCATTTT. Residues: CSVGGGNQPQHF.

This clone was seen a handful of times. The gene calls are TRBV19 and TRBJ2-2, with D maybe TRBD1 (5 bases). The CDR3 has 16 amino acids. The germline gives CDR1 LNHDA, CDR2 SQIVND (reference sequence). Between the trimmed V and J ends, which lost 10 bases and 7 bases, there was a span of 25 bases. The CDR3 loop reads CATHVDGYRSGGELFF. The CDR3 nucleotides read TGTGCCACCCATGTGGATGGTTACAGGTCAGGCGGGGAGCTGTTTTTT.

The chain employs TRBV7-2 and TRBJ2-3; weak D call: TRBD2 (5 bases). CDR3 length: 12 amino acids. Germline-derived CDR1 and CDR2 are SGHTA and FQGNSA. The V end was cut by 4 bases, the J end by 6 bases, with 8 bases between. As DNA, the CDR3 is TGTGCCAGCAGCTCGAGGAGGGATACGCAGTATTTT. Protein sequence: CASSSRRDTQYF.

The J gene is TRBJ1-1, the V gene TRBV2; D ambiguous. V lost 1 base and J lost 5, with 11 bases in between. This CDR3 region has 14 residues. Per germline, CDR1 SNHLY and CDR2 FYNNEI. The CDR3 region has the DNA TGTGCCAGCAGTGAAGTCCGGGGTCGGACTGAAGCTTTCTTT. It translates to CASSEVRGRTEAFF.

This clone was seen a few times. This chain links TRBV18 with TRBJ2-1; TRBD2 agrees at 9 bases. This CDR3 contains 17 residues. Germline trimming cut 4 bases from V and 5 bases from J; bases unmatched to any gene: 12. Germline lookup yields CDR1 KGHSH and CDR2 LQKENI. Written as DNA, the CDR3 is TGTGCCAGCTCACGACGTGGTGGCGGGAGGGGTAACAATGAGCAGTTCTTC. The encoded protein is CASSRRGGGRGNNEQFF.

With respect to this clone: This sample also contains other DNA sequences that code for the same CDR3. The J gene is TRBJ1-2, the V gene TRBV30; TRBD1 is a possible D gene (5 bases). The CDR3 extends over 12 amino acids. With 1 base removed from V and 5 bases from J, the gap between germline ends came to 8 bases. Per the germline V gene, CDR1 is GTSNPN and CDR2 is SVGIG (reference sequence). The CDR3 sequence: CAWSAQGYGYTF. DNA of the CDR3: TGTGCCTGGAGTGCCCAGGGATATGGCTACACCTTC.

This clone showed up just a few times. V is TRBV4-2 and J is TRBJ2-7, with D possibly matching TRBD2 (5 bases). V lost 1 base and J 6 bases, leaving 7 bases between the germline ends. This CDR3 is built from 12 residues. Germline-derived CDR1 and CDR2 are LGHNA and YNFKEQ. CDR3 protein: CASSQGEGEQYF. CDR3 DNA: TGTGCCAGCAGCCAAGGCGAGGGCGAGCAGTACTTC.

The chain joins TRBV5-1 to TRBJ1-6; D is possibly TRBD1 (6 bases). The CDR3 sequence is 14 residues long. V lost 6 bases and J lost 7, with 14 bases in between. Germline-derived CDR1 and CDR2 are SGHRS and YFSETQ. Here the CDR3 reads CASNSGHPNSPLHF. In DNA, the CDR3 is TGCGCCAGCAACTCGGGACATCCAAATTCACCCCTCCACTTT. Together with reference TRBV5-1 and TRBJ1-6, the CDR3 gives the full variable domain: KAGVTQTPRYLIKTRGQQVTLSCSPISGHRSVSWYQQTPGQGLQFLFEYFSETQRNKGNFPGRFSGRQFSNSRSEMNVSTLELGDSALYLCASNSGHPNSPLHFGNGTRLTVT.

The chain has TRBV6-5 and TRBJ1-5; D not resolved. The V and J ends lost 5 bases and 5 bases respectively, with 16 bases between them. Germline CDR1 reads MNHEY; CDR2 reads SVGAGI. This CDR3 is 15 amino acids long. The chain's CDR3 is CASSRLRVAHQPQHF. CDR3 coding DNA: TGTGCCAGCAGTCGCCTACGGGTGGCTCATCAGCCCCAGCATTTT.